This TCR beta chain derives from a study of blood T cell repertoires in COVID-19. Background on the study: In each case, the material was cDNA or gDNA derived from T cells, B-cell-depleted T cells, or PBMCs.

Seattle's enrolled individuals joined amid active infection and were then monitored longitudinally. Per germline, CDR1 SNHLY and CDR2 FYNNEI. V was pared by 7 bases and J by 4 bases, with 10 bases between. This CDR3 has 13 residues. Original methodology: The authors estimated nucleated cell counts from reference gene primer amplification. Sequenced by immunoSEQ multiplex PCR; TCRdb stores in-frame clones only, minus some. The DNA was the basis for D and trimming; V, J and clone size are from that table. The profile shows more than 250,000 clones, around 89% of them singletons. Sequencing was performed on peripheral blood. The sequence was obtained from a woman in her twenties or thirties with COVID-19, enrolled during active disease. V usage is TRBV2 and J usage is TRBJ1-4; D call uncertain. CDR3 in DNA: TGTGCCAGCATCCGGCGGGGTAATGAAAAACTGTTTTTT. Translation: CASIRRGNEKLFF.